These 8 T cell receptor beta chains share one sample of origin, sequenced in a study of blood T cells in healthy people across ages. A second PCR, run for about 7 to 12 cycles, used a sample-barcoded 5' primer plus a J-beta primer mix. TCRdb reanalysed the 5' RACE reads using MiXCR and keeps one entry per CDR3 protein. This table has some 880,000 distinct CDR3 sequences, 35% to 40% appearing once. Sequencing was performed on blood. Receptor source: a young man in good health.

As to this clonotype: One base away lies a much larger clone, so this may be a sequencing read error. The chain joins TRBV20-1 to TRBJ1-1; tentative D call: TRBD1 (5 bases). Per germline, CDR1 DFQATT and CDR2 SNEGSKA (reference sequence). CDR3 length: 12 residues. V lost 3 bases and J lost 4, with 9 bases in between. The CDR3 DNA sequence: TGCAGTGCTAGGAAGGGACCCACTGAAGCTTTCTTT. Amino acids: CSARKGPTEAFF.

V gene TRBV6-6 combines with J gene TRBJ2-5, with 8 positions matching TRBD2. Germline values: CDR1 MNHNY, CDR2 SVGAGI (reference sequence). V shed 5 bases, J shed 11 bases, and the junction held 16 bases outside the gene matches. This CDR3 has 15 residues. The CDR3 is CASSGRLAKGDGQYF. The CDR3 DNA is TGTGCCAGCAGTGGTCGACTAGCGAAAGGGGACGGGCAGTACTTC.

This clonotype was found a few times. The chain is built from TRBV19 and TRBJ1-5; D possibly corresponds to TRBD1 (6 bases). Germline-derived CDR1 and CDR2 are LNHDA and SQIVND (reference sequence). CDR3 size: 15 residues. V dropped 9 bases and J dropped 0 bases, with 15 bases sitting between them. The CDR3 protein is CASKPGQHSNQPQHF. DNA for the CDR3: TGTGCCAGCAAGCCTGGACAGCATAGCAATCAGCCCCAGCATTTT.

This clonotype came up a few times. V gene TRBV20-1 combines with J gene TRBJ1-1; 9 bases line up with TRBD1. Germline V CDR1 and CDR2: DFQATT, SNEGSKA (reference sequence). Trimming cost V 5 bases and J 11 bases; bases outside gene matches: 6. The CDR3 is 11 residues long. The CDR3 nucleotides are TGCAGTGCTTTTATCGGGACAGGGGCTTTCTTT. Its protein product is CSAFIGTGAFF.

The chain carries TRBV12-3 or TRBV12-4 and TRBJ2-5; a weak D match, TRBD2 (5 bases). The V and J ends lost 3 bases and 1 base respectively, with 12 bases between them. CDR3 length: 15 residues. CDR3 amino acids: CASSFSGRLQETQYF. CDR3 sequence (DNA): TGTGCCAGCAGTTTCAGCGGAAGGCTCCAAGAGACCCAGTACTTC.

This chain joins TRBV20-1 and TRBJ1-2; D is unclear. Germline loops: CDR1 DFQATT, CDR2 SNEGSKA (reference sequence). The V end lost 1 base, the J end lost 4 bases, and 7 bases lay between the germline ends. The CDR3 has 12 residues. CDR3 coding DNA: TGCAGTGCTAGAGGTCGGGTCTATGGCTACACCTTC. Residues: CSARGRVYGYTF.

This clonotype was counted many times. The genes are TRBV5-1 and TRBJ2-3, with D possibly called TRBD1 or TRBD2 (6 bases each). V dropped 2 bases and J dropped 3 bases, with 13 bases sitting between them. Germline V gives CDR1 SGHRS, CDR2 YFSETQ. The CDR3 totals 15 residues. The CDR3: CASSFGGRDTDTQYF. CDR3 nucleotide sequence: TGCGCCAGCAGCTTCGGGGGCAGGGATACAGATACGCAGTATTTT.

V usage is TRBV4-3 and J usage is TRBJ2-1; D remains unclear. This CDR3 is built from 13 residues. Germline loops: CDR1 LGHNA, CDR2 YSLEER. The germline V and J ends were trimmed by 0 bases and 6 bases, with 6 bases remaining between them. The CDR3 region has the DNA TGCGCCAGCAGCCAAGATCGGATCAATGAGCAGTTCTTC. Its protein is CASSQDRINEQFF.